These 14 T cell receptor beta chains originate from one sample sequenced in a study of blood T cell repertoires in COVID-19. Sequencing used immunoSEQ multiplex PCR; TCRdb keeps in-frame clones, though not all of them. The repertoire consists of about 220,000 clones, with roughly 88% occurring once and the leading ten covering over 3%. The sequenced sample consisted of PBMCs or T cells enriched from blood (not recorded which). Receptors were obtained from a middle-aged woman with acute COVID-19.

V is TRBV10-3 and J is TRBJ1-1; 8 nucleotides align to TRBD1. Germline lookup yields CDR1 ENHRY and CDR2 SYGVKD. J gave up 3 bases and V 2 bases, and 8 bases lay outside the gene matches. CDR3 length equals 16 residues. CDR3 coding DNA: TGTGCCATCAGTGAGACAGGGGGGAGTAGGTACACTGAAGCTTTCTTT. Protein: CAISETGGSRYTEAFF.

The rearrangement links TRBV2 to TRBJ2-1; D is perhaps TRBD1 (5 bases). Germline values: CDR1 SNHLY, CDR2 FYNNEI. With 4 bases removed from V and 7 bases from J, the gap between germline ends came to 8 bases. This CDR3 comprises 12 residues. Here the CDR3 DNA reads TGTGCCAGCAGTGGCAGGGTGAATGAGCAGTTCTTC. Its protein product is CASSGRVNEQFF.

This chain connects TRBV6-4 to TRBJ2-1; the match to TRBD1 covers 9 bases. Trimming took 5 bases from V and 4 from J; bases not matched to a gene: 9. The CDR3 consists of 16 residues. Germline loops: CDR1 MRHNA, CDR2 SNTAGT. Written as DNA, the CDR3 is TGTGCCAGCAGTCCTATAGCCGGGACAGGGTACAATGAGCAGTTCTTC. It encodes CASSPIAGTGYNEQFF.

This chain uses TRBV10-2 with TRBJ1-1, with TRBD1 as a possible D gene (6 bases). Per the germline V gene, CDR1 is WSHSY and CDR2 is SAAADI. This CDR3 spans 15 amino acids. The V end was cut by 0 bases, the J end by 5 bases, with 13 bases between. The CDR3 spells CASSESGGARTEAFF. In nucleotides, the CDR3 is TGCGCCAGCAGTGAGTCAGGGGGGGCGCGGACTGAAGCTTTCTTT.

Worth noting for this clone: Other DNA sequences in the same sample also yield this CDR3. V gene TRBV3-1 (or the pseudogene TRBV3-2) combines with J gene TRBJ1-1; the D is unclear. The V and J ends lost 4 bases and 2 bases respectively, with 11 bases between them. The CDR3 totals 14 residues. The germline V gene has CDR1 LGHDT and CDR2 YNNKEL (reference sequence). The CDR3 protein is CASSPRTGNTEAFF. The CDR3, as DNA: TGTGCCAGCAGCCCGAGGACGGGAAACACTGAAGCTTTCTTT.

This chain uses TRBV3-1 (or the pseudogene TRBV3-2) with TRBJ1-1; D unclear. Per the germline V gene, CDR1 is LGHDT and CDR2 is YNNKEL (reference sequence). The CDR3 loop spans 12 amino acids. V gave up 4 bases and J gave up 1 base, with 4 bases separating them. CDR3 residues: CASSPGNTEAFF. CDR3 coding DNA: TGTGCCAGCAGCCCAGGGAACACTGAAGCTTTCTTT.

The chain carries TRBV10-3 and TRBJ2-3, with 11 nucleotides matching TRBD1. V dropped 6 bases and J dropped 7; count of bases not matched to a gene: 3. The CDR3 has 13 residues. Germline V gives CDR1 ENHRY, CDR2 SYGVKD. The CDR3 reads CAIRDRGHNTQYF. The CDR3 nucleotides read TGTGCCATCAGGGACAGGGGGCACAATACGCAGTATTTT.

The chain recombines TRBV5-1 with TRBJ2-3; D is unclear. Germline V gives CDR1 SGHRS, CDR2 YFSETQ. V shed 0 bases and J shed 7 bases, with 15 bases lying between them. This CDR3 contains 15 residues. CDR3 sequence (DNA): TGCGCCAGCAGCTTGGCAGACACAATATCAAATACGCAGTATTTT. Translation gives CASSLADTISNTQYF.

J is TRBJ2-5 and V is TRBV7-8, with D hard to call. V was clipped by 5 bases and J by 2 bases, with 3 bases between them. This CDR3 contains 11 residues. CDR1 is SGHVS, CDR2 FQNEAQ, per germline. This CDR3 reads CASSPQETQYF. The CDR3 coding sequence is TGTGCCAGCAGCCCACAAGAGACCCAGTACTTC.

The chain combines TRBV5-1 with TRBJ2-1; 14 bases match TRBD2. Germline V gives CDR1 SGHRS, CDR2 YFSETQ. Trimming removed 4 bases from V and 8 bases from J; junction bases left unmatched: 8. The CDR3 loop spans 16 amino acids. This CDR3 reads CASSPRTSGGNDEQFF. CDR3 sequence (DNA): TGCGCCAGCAGCCCCAGGACTAGCGGGGGGAACGATGAGCAGTTCTTC.

This clone was picked up one time. The chain couples TRBV10-2 to TRBJ2-5, with 8 bases identical to TRBD1. Germline V gene sequence: CDR1 WSHSY, CDR2 SAAADI. J gave up 0 bases and V 3 bases, and 3 bases lay outside the gene matches. The CDR3 has 15 amino acids. The CDR3 DNA reads TGCGCCAGCAGTGAAACAGGGGGGTACCAAGAGACCCAGTACTTC. Amino acids: CASSETGGYQETQYF.

The chain uses TRBV5-6 and TRBJ2-2; maybe TRBD1 (5 bases). Germline lookup yields CDR1 SGHDT and CDR2 YYEEEE. Between the trimmed V and J ends, which lost 2 bases and 3 bases, there was a span of 8 bases. This CDR3 is built from 14 residues. CDR3 sequence reads: CASSFQGYTGELFF. The CDR3 region has the DNA TGTGCCAGCAGCTTCCAGGGATACACCGGGGAGCTGTTTTTT.

This rearrangement joins TRBV5-1 to TRBJ2-5, with 15 bases aligning to TRBD2. V was clipped by 4 bases and J by 2 bases; unmatched bases: 3. This CDR3 is built from 16 residues. Germline V lookup: CDR1 SGHRS, CDR2 YFSETQ. The CDR3 protein is CASSEGTSGGQETQYF. CDR3 nucleotide sequence: TGCGCCAGCAGCGAAGGGACTAGCGGGGGGCAAGAGACCCAGTACTTC.

The chain couples TRBV7-9 to TRBJ1-1; TRBD1 is a possible D gene (5 bases). Germline V gene data show CDR1 as SEHNR and CDR2 as FQNEAQ (reference sequence). This CDR3 spans 14 amino acids. Trimming pared 1 base from V and 4 bases from J, leaving 10 bases between. CDR3 sequence: CASSLDRLFTEAFF. CDR3 DNA sequence: TGTGCCAGCAGCTTAGACAGGTTGTTCACTGAAGCTTTCTTT.